This T cell receptor (beta chain) was sequenced in a study of cytomegalovirus exposure and HLA in healthy donors. Study results and caveats: Another analysis was done later, and it associated 16,951 TCR beta sequences with HLA alleles at 0.05 false discovery rate. In an earlier analysis, productive rearrangement rates for most beta V segments clustered near 87% or 30%.

60 Vbeta and 13 Jbeta primers were used in PCR. Sequenced by immunoSEQ multiplex PCR; TCRdb stores in-frame clones only, minus some. This table holds 150,000 to 200,000 clones, about three quarters found once. On this clone itself: Its antigen is still unknown.

The V segment lost 0 bases and the J segment 5 bases; nucleotides outside the gene matches: 3. CDR3 size: 14 residues. The V gene's germline CDR1 is LGHNA and CDR2 YSLEER. The specimen was PBMCs. The chain joins TRBV4-3 to TRBJ1-2; 7 nucleotides align to TRBD1. The sequence came from a woman between 40 and 50 years old in good health and CMV-seropositive. CDR3 DNA sequence: TGCGCCAGCAGCCAAGAAGCAGGGGGTTATGGCTACACCTTC. It encodes CASSQEAGGYGYTF.